The entry below gives a single T cell receptor (beta chain) sequence along with its context. No cognate antigen has been identified for it. Base qualities were left out, and no much larger clone turns up one base away. The data derive from a study of tumor-infiltrating lymphocytes in localized non-small cell lung cancer (dated by TCRdb to about 2021). At the level of the whole study: Several histologies were represented in the cohort, which also included both smokers and never-smokers as well as patients whose samples were collected after neoadjuvant chemotherapy. Each patient contributed resected tumor tissue and uninvolved lung tissue from the same patient, described as non-adjacent to the tumor. In total, the ICON cohort was made up of approximately 150 surgical patients who had localized non-small cell lung cancer and whose tumors were resected. Alongside flow cytometry, multiplex immunofluorescence, RNA-seq, exome sequencing and proteomics, TCR sequencing was applied to the same patients as one of several integrated assays. The paired tumor versus uninvolved lung comparison of immunoSEQ T-cell fraction included roughly 54 patients.

TCR sequencing with the immunoSEQ assay provided the T-cell fraction in tumor and uninvolved lung tissue. The published analysis was carried out like this. To analyze survival, patients were divided into a high T-cell fraction group (upper tertile) and a low T-cell fraction group (lower two tertiles), and the two groups were compared using a log-rank test. A signed-rank test was used to test differences in T-cell fraction between paired tumor and uninvolved lung samples. TCRdb carries this immuneACCESS record with in-frame sequences only. Its versions omit some clonotypes, under half of them owing to an unresolved V gene in the studies checked, with the rest unexplained. V, J and clone size derive from that table, while D and trimming were established from the DNA sequence. The table for this sample lists 9,500 to 10,000 clones; over 60% of them were counted only once. 20% of the sample is taken by the ten largest.

Overall study outcomes, separate from this receptor: Assay coverage differed among patients according to how much tissue was available, so only a subset of the cohort had TCR sequencing. No difference in TCR-derived T-cell fraction was observed between the flow cytometry-defined immunotypes IM1 (good prognosis) and IM2 (poor prognosis). Higher T cell infiltration in tumors than in uninvolved lung tissue was supported by TCRbeta sequencing, consistent with immunofluorescence CD3 counts. Because different pieces of the same tissue were used for different assays, technical variation could not be separated from intratumor heterogeneity. Recurrence-free survival showed no association with tumor T-cell fraction from TCR sequencing (p = 0.61).

ICON enrollment began in early 2016, and the last patient was enrolled in late 2018. In a subcohort of approximately 78 patients, fresh tumor and matched uninvolved tissue were collected for in-depth immune analyses, with TCR sequencing among those analyses. DNA isolated from bulk tissue, without cell sorting, was used for TCR sequencing. The material sequenced was lung tumor tissue. This sequence originates from a human donor with non-small cell lung cancer.

CDR3 protein: CASSMQPGGFGYTF. In nucleotides, the sequence is TGTGCCAGTAGTATGCAGCCAGGGGGCTTTGGCTACACCTTC. This sequence uses TRBV19 and TRBJ1-2; a stretch of 8 junction bases matches TRBD1. Measured from the cysteine to the phenylalanine, the CDR3 is 14 residues long. Only the CDR3 region is kept as DNA, spanning 42 bases read in frame from base 1. CDR1 LNHDA and CDR2 SQIVND were looked up in the germline V gene (reference sequence). Unmatched junction bases come to 7, with V trimmed by 3 bases and J by 7 bases.